The 17 T cell receptor beta chains reported below all come from one sample, sequenced in a study of blood T cell repertoires in COVID-19. TCRdb's table, derived via immunoSEQ multiplex PCR, lists solely in-frame clones and lacks some. The data show tens of thousands of clones, with less than 90% seen just once and 15% to 20% held by the top ten. The source material was peripheral blood. The source is a human donor with active COVID-19. The donor label of this sample is uncertain.

Written as DNA, the CDR3 is TGTGCCAGCAGCTTAGACAGGGGGCTTTTGTTGCGAAACTACGAGCAGTACTTC. Translating it yields CASSLDRGLLLRNYEQYF. The genes are TRBV7-2 and TRBJ2-7; 9 bases match TRBD1. The germline gives CDR1 SGHTA, CDR2 FQGNSA. The CDR3 totals 18 residues. Losses at the gene ends were 1 base for V and 3 bases for J; bases not matched to a gene: 13.

This chain uses TRBV7-2 with TRBJ2-5; 7 bases are shared with TRBD1. CDR3 length: 16 residues. Germline lookup yields CDR1 SGHTA and CDR2 FQGNSA. J was trimmed by 5 bases and V by 1 base; bases with no gene match: 10. The CDR3 loop reads CASSLGGTDRVETQYF. DNA for the CDR3: TGTGCCAGCAGCTTAGGAGGGACAGACAGGGTCGAGACCCAGTACTTC.

For the CDR3, the DNA is TGTGCCAGCAGTTTCCAGCGGGGGGCCACCGGGGAGCTGTTTTTT. Amino acid sequence: CASSFQRGATGELFF. The genes are TRBV6-2 or TRBV6-3 and TRBJ2-2, with 9 bases matching TRBD2. This CDR3 contains 15 residues. Germline lookup yields CDR1 MNHEY and CDR2 SVGEGT. V lost 4 bases, J lost 4 bases, and 4 bases stayed unmatched.

The chain combines TRBV19 with TRBJ1-1; no reliable D call. V lost 10 bases, J lost 2 bases, and 14 bases lay in between. CDR1 and CDR2 (germline): LNHDA, SQIVND (reference sequence). This CDR3 is built from 13 residues. The CDR3 loop is CATEPGPNTEAFF. DNA for the CDR3: TGTGCCACCGAACCGGGTCCCAACACTGAAGCTTTCTTT.

CDR3 DNA: TGCGCCAGCAGCCAGGTGGGACAGAACACTGAAGCTTTCTTT. Residues: CASSQVGQNTEAFF. The gene calls are TRBV23-1 and TRBJ1-1; a possible D gene is TRBD1 (6 bases). TRBV23-1 is an ORF, with its function uncertain. The V end was cut by 6 bases, the J end by 1 base, with 12 bases between. This CDR3 is 14 amino acids long.

V usage is TRBV7-8 and J usage is TRBJ1-1; D not resolved. Trimming removed 0 bases from V and 6 bases from J, with 8 bases in between. The V gene's germline CDR1 is SGHVS and CDR2 FQNEAQ. The length of the CDR3 is 13 residues. This CDR3 is CASSLAGNPEAFF. DNA of the CDR3: TGTGCCAGCAGCTTAGCGGGCAATCCTGAAGCTTTCTTT.

This chain connects TRBV13 to TRBJ2-3; D is perhaps TRBD1 (6 bases). V lost 11 bases, J lost 7 bases, and 19 bases lay in between. Germline CDR1 and CDR2: PRHDT and FYEKMQ (reference sequence). This CDR3 spans 13 amino acids. CDR3 protein: CACRGAGTYTQYF. The CDR3 DNA sequence: TGTGCCTGCCGTGGGGCAGGGACATATACGCAGTATTTT.

CDR3 loop: CASSRKDFYGYTF. CDR3 nucleotide sequence: TGTGCCAGCAGCCGAAAAGACTTCTACGGCTACACCTTC. V gene TRBV7-9 combines with J gene TRBJ1-2; D remains ambiguous. CDR3 size: 13 residues. Trimming cost V 5 bases and J 8 bases, with 15 bases left between them. Germline V CDR1 and CDR2: SEHNR, FQNEAQ (reference sequence).

V is TRBV6-6 and J is TRBJ1-1, with D perhaps TRBD1 (5 bases). The germline CDR1 and CDR2 sequences are MNHNY and SVGAGI (reference sequence). V lost 6 bases, J lost 4 bases, and 18 bases lay in between. The CDR3 length is 15 residues. The CDR3 sequence is CASSWNRGGGTEAFF. CDR3 DNA sequence: TGTGCCAGCAGCTGGAACCGGGGGGGAGGCACTGAAGCTTTCTTT.

The chain carries TRBV5-4 and TRBJ2-1; TRBD1 might be the D (5 bases). The CDR3 has 13 amino acids. CDR1 and CDR2 (germline): SGHNT, YYREEE (reference sequence). Trimming took 4 bases from V and 6 from J, leaving 11 bases between them. CDR3 bases: TGTGCCAGCAGCCCCGACAGACTCAATGAGCAGTTCTTC. Protein sequence: CASSPDRLNEQFF.

The chain has TRBV7-9 and TRBJ2-7; TRBD1 is a possible D gene (6 bases). The CDR3 covers 15 residues. The germline gives CDR1 SEHNR, CDR2 FQNEAQ (reference sequence). V was pared by 4 bases and J by 4 bases, with 17 bases between. The CDR3 loop reads CASSSTPAGVYEQYF. DNA for the CDR3: TGTGCCAGCAGCTCAACCCCGGCAGGGGTGTACGAGCAGTACTTC.

The chain links TRBV15 to TRBJ2-5; perhaps TRBD1 as D (6 bases). V lost 4 bases, J lost 1 base, and 13 bases lay in between. The CDR3 totals 15 residues. Germline-derived CDR1 and CDR2 are LNHNV and YYDKDF (reference sequence). The CDR3 protein is CATSNGAGVQETQYF. CDR3 nucleotides: TGTGCCACCAGCAATGGAGCAGGGGTCCAAGAGACCCAGTACTTC.

The CDR3 sequence is CASSMTGTSGGVTQYF. In DNA, the CDR3 is TGCGCCAGCAGCATGACAGGGACTAGCGGGGGAGTGACCCAGTACTTC. The rearrangement links TRBV5-1 to TRBJ2-5; 14 bases are a match to TRBD2. V was clipped by 4 bases and J by 7 bases; unmatched bases: 9. From germline, CDR1 is SGHRS and CDR2 YFSETQ. This CDR3 has 16 residues.

The rearrangement joins TRBV11-3 to TRBJ2-5; D is undetermined. CDR3 length equals 13 residues. Looked up from germline, CDR1 is SGHNT and CDR2 is YENEEA. V was pared by 6 bases and J by 5 bases, with 13 bases between. The CDR3 loop reads CASSPTHGETQYF. CDR3 in DNA: TGTGCCAGCAGTCCTACCCACGGGGAGACCCAGTACTTC.

This chain links TRBV5-5 with TRBJ1-6; no clear D gene. Germline V gives CDR1 SGHKS, CDR2 YYEKEE (reference sequence). The V gene lost 1 base and the J gene lost 7 bases, with 6 bases spanning the gap. The CDR3 consists of 13 residues. In nucleotides, the CDR3 is TGTGCCAGCAGCTTGTCTCCGAATTCACCCCTCCACTTT. Protein sequence: CASSLSPNSPLHF.

The chain combines TRBV9 with TRBJ2-7; 7 nucleotides line up with TRBD2. The CDR3 runs to 15 residues. V gave up 0 bases and J gave up 2 bases; unmatched junction bases: 5. CDR1 is SGDLS and CDR2 is YYNGEE in the germline V gene. The CDR3 DNA sequence: TGTGCCAGCAGCGTAGGGGAGGGAACCACCTACGAGCAGTACTTC. It yields the protein CASSVGEGTTYEQYF.

The gene calls are TRBV2 and TRBJ2-5; TRBD1 matches 8 bases. V gave up 3 bases and J gave up 5 bases; unmatched junction bases: 5. This CDR3 is built from 14 residues. The germline V gene has CDR1 SNHLY and CDR2 FYNNEI. The CDR3 region is CASSEVRGRETQYF. In DNA, the CDR3 is TGTGCCAGCAGTGAGGTCAGGGGGCGGGAGACCCAGTACTTC.